This entry is about one TCR beta chain. This clonotype was seen at least ten times. Its antigen specificity is not known. Nothing much larger sits one base from this clone, and base qualities are not available. Taken from the germline V gene, the CDR1 and CDR2 loops are MDHEN and SYDVKM. Trimming takes 7 bases from V and 1 base from J, and the germline ends sit 16 bases apart. From its cysteine to its phenylalanine, the CDR3 spans 15 amino acids. The retained sequence is limited to the CDR3, 45 bases, with the frame set at the first base. Ophthalmopathy patients had moderately to severely active disease, Clinical Activity Score of at least 3, NOSPECS grade of at least 4, and disease duration under 3 months. Patients with other autoimmune diseases, uncontrolled infections, pregnancy or lactation were excluded. Diagnosis was based on clinical symptoms, serum thyroxine, TRAb, thyroid ultrasound and orbital computed tomography. Ficoll-Paque density gradient centrifugation was used to isolate PBMCs from approximately 10 ml of fresh peripheral blood. Total RNA was extracted with Trizol reagent and quality-checked on an Agilent 2100 Bioanalyzer.

This entry comes from a study of Graves' ophthalmopathy and Graves' hyperthyroidism (dated 2018 in TCRdb). Study-level background: Peripheral blood was collected at initial diagnosis, prior to any treatment. To explore V-J signatures that distinguish ophthalmopathy from hyperthyroidism, a discovery set of around 100 patients was enrolled, made up of 43 with ophthalmopathy and under 65 with stable hyperthyroidism. T-cell repertoires of thyroid tissue and blood were compared in over 5 hyperthyroidism patients. The 95 to 100 discovery patients were randomly split 7:3 into training and test sets. In total, 135 blood samples were TCR-sequenced: 43 ophthalmopathy, some 75 hyperthyroidism and roughly 17 hyperthyroidism-to-ophthalmopathy patients. Following sampling, methimazole starting at 30 mg daily was administered to hyperthyroidism patients, and high-dose intravenous methylprednisolone was administered to ophthalmopathy patients. An independent validation cohort was composed of roughly 19 hyperthyroidism patients and about 17 patients who later progressed from hyperthyroidism to ophthalmopathy. TCR beta repertoire signatures were used to distinguish Graves' ophthalmopathy from Graves' hyperthyroidism and to predict progression to ophthalmopathy. On the study overall, not on this receptor specifically: Ophthalmopathy was separated from stable hyperthyroidism by the 13-signature model with roughly 88% sensitivity and less than 82% specificity in cross-validation and with 80%/75% in the test set. In validation, the model predicted ophthalmopathy progression with about 71% sensitivity and approximately 72% specificity; 12 predicted patients were CT-confirmed with GO in a median of 6.5 months. Sample size was not predetermined statistically, and investigators were not blinded to group allocation. Most of the expanded thyroid clonotypes with a frequency above 0.001 were also detected in blood, and it was suggested that the thyroid immune response may be reflected by blood repertoires.

For repertoire sequencing, the TCR beta CDR3 regions were amplified from RNA transcripts. A first-round RT-PCR used HTBI primers with the Qiagen OneStep RT-PCR kit, followed by a second-round multiplex PCR, size selection and purification. Sequencing of the libraries was carried out on an Illumina HiSeq2000 in paired-end mode with 100 bp reads. The paper's processing steps were these. SOAPnuke was used for read processing, and reads with adapters, uncalled bases, a mean Phred below 15, or no exact constant-primer or identifier match were discarded. COPE v1.2.5 was used to merge the high-quality paired reads. Unique nucleotide sequences were defined as clonotypes and aligned to IMGT TRB V, D and J references using MiTCR v1.1. The analysis was limited to V-J combinations with a frequency above 0.0001, which together covered 98% to 99.2% of repertoires. For each V-J combination, a TCR clonal expansion and chaos score was defined as the ratio of F50 clonal expansion to chaos observed in the TCRdist matrix. Welch's t-statistics and random forest were used to reduce features to over ten V-J combinations, which were fed into a naive Bayes classifier. The Morisita-Horn index was used to measure how similar the thyroid and blood repertoires were. TCRdb redid the processing of the public reads, applying fastp at Q25 and MiXCR, and retained in-frame beta chains. Each record represents a unique CDR3 protein, reported with the most common genes and DNA among its rows. Here the V and J calls rest on TCRdb's processing, not on the authors' analysis. This sample holds about 480,000 distinct CDR3 sequences; approximately 14% were observed only once. The top ten hold about 10% of the sample.

The rearrangement joined TRBV28 to TRBJ1-1; TRBD1 is a weak D gene call, 5 bases matching. Sequencing was done on a sample of blood. The receptor's source is a woman aged 25 to 39 with Graves' ophthalmopathy. Donor details come from another sample of the same person, matched by shared clones. The sequence in DNA is TGTGCCAGCACCTCTCAGGGCGGGGGGAACACTGAAGCTTTCTTT. This sequence encodes CASTSQGGGNTEAFF. Outside the CDR3, residues come from the reference TRBV28 and TRBJ1-1 proteins, so the full variable domain is: DVKVTQSSRYLVKRTGEKVFLECVQDMDHENMFWYRQDPGLGLRLIYFSYDVKMKEKGDIPEGYSVSREKKERFSLILESASTNQTSMYLCASTSQGGGNTEAFFGQGTRLTVV.